The 30 T cell receptor beta chains given below trace back to one sample, sequenced in a study of blood T cell repertoires in COVID-19. Measured with immunoSEQ multiplex PCR; TCRdb has only the in-frame clones, and not every one. The profile covers roughly 250,000 clones, with about 83% appearing a single time and about 1.6% taken by the ten largest. Sequenced sample: peripheral blood. The receptors were gathered from a woman aged 40-49 years who had recovered from COVID-19.

This clone was seen a single time. This chain links TRBV28 with TRBJ1-5; D remains ambiguous. Germline V gene data show CDR1 as MDHEN and CDR2 as SYDVKM. Trimming removed 1 base from V and 5 bases from J, with 9 bases in between. The CDR3 has 14 amino acids. In DNA, the CDR3 is TGTGCCAGCAGTTTATCGGGGTTGGATCAGCCCCAGCATTTT. Amino acid sequence: CASSLSGLDQPQHF. Drawing the rest from reference TRBV28 and TRBJ1-5, the complete variable domain is DVKVTQSSRYLVKRTGEKVFLECVQDMDHENMFWYRQDPGLGLRLIYFSYDVKMKEKGDIPEGYSVSREKKERFSLILESASTNQTSMYLCASSLSGLDQPQHFGDGTRLSIL.

V is TRBV6-5 and J is TRBJ1-2; 7 bases map to TRBD1. Germline CDR1 reads MNHEY; CDR2 reads SVGAGI. Trimming cost V 6 bases and J 4 bases; bases outside gene matches: 2. This CDR3 spans 12 amino acids. The CDR3: CASRQGFYGYTF. As DNA, the CDR3 is TGTGCCAGCAGACAGGGGTTCTATGGCTACACCTTC.

The chain employs TRBV5-8 and TRBJ2-3; D is unclear. This CDR3 contains 14 residues. Germline assignment: CDR1 SGHTS and CDR2 YDEGEE. Deletions cut 4 bases from V and 3 bases from J, with 12 bases between. CDR3 sequence reads: CASSTGTATDTQYF. The CDR3 nucleotides are TGTGCCAGCAGCACCGGTACAGCAACAGATACGCAGTATTTT. Variable domain in full (rest from reference TRBV5-8 and TRBJ2-3): EAGVTQSPTHLIKTRGQQATLRCSPISGHTSVYWYQQALGLGLQFLLWYDEGEERNRGNFPPRFSGRQFPNYSSELNVNALELEDSALYLCASSTGTATDTQYFGPGTRLTVL.

The chain combines TRBV28 with TRBJ1-5; tentatively, D is TRBD1 (5 bases). This CDR3 has 16 amino acids. Germline CDR1 is MDHEN and CDR2 is SYDVKM. The V end was cut by 3 bases, the J end by 3 bases, with 15 bases between. CDR3 DNA sequence: TGTGCCAGCAGTTTGGAGGTTGGGGGGGTCAATCAGCCCCAGCATTTT. Translating gives CASSLEVGGVNQPQHF.

This chain connects TRBV30 to TRBJ1-5; weak D call: TRBD1 (6 bases). Deletions cut 2 bases from V and 5 bases from J, with 10 bases between. The CDR3 sequence is 13 residues long. Germline CDR1 GTSNPN, CDR2 SVGIG (reference sequence). CDR3 sequence (DNA): TGTGCCTGGAGTACAGGGATAGATCAGCCCCAGCATTTT. Protein sequence: CAWSTGIDQPQHF.

This clone appeared a few times. The genes are TRBV27 and TRBJ2-2; maybe TRBD2 (6 bases). V was cut by 4 bases and J by 1 base, with 7 bases left in between. Germline V gene data show CDR1 as MNHEY and CDR2 as SMNVEV (reference sequence). This CDR3 has 14 amino acids. In DNA, the CDR3 is TGTGCCAGCAGTTGGGACTGGAACACCGGGGAGCTGTTTTTT. Its translation: CASSWDWNTGELFF.

CDR3 DNA: TGTGCCAGCAGTGATTCCGGGAGCACAGATACGCAGTATTTT. Residues: CASSDSGSTDTQYF. The chain has TRBV2 and TRBJ2-3; no reliable D call. Per the germline V gene, CDR1 is SNHLY and CDR2 is FYNNEI. V shed 3 bases and J shed 0 bases, with 7 bases lying between them. This CDR3 has 14 residues.

J is TRBJ2-5 and V is TRBV6-5; D unclear. Germline values: CDR1 MNHEY, CDR2 SVGAGI. Trimming left V 7 bases short and J 5 bases short, with 14 bases between. This CDR3 has 13 residues. The CDR3 region is CASKSPFEETQYF. DNA for the CDR3: TGTGCCAGCAAGTCCCCTTTTGAGGAGACCCAGTACTTC.

This chain joins TRBV15 and TRBJ2-2; tentatively, D is TRBD2 (6 bases). Per the germline V gene, CDR1 is LNHNV and CDR2 is YYDKDF (reference sequence). The CDR3 covers 17 residues. Trimming stripped 1 base from V and 0 bases from J, with 12 bases between. This chain's CDR3 is CATSRVGWGANTGELFF. CDR3 DNA: TGTGCCACCAGCAGAGTGGGGTGGGGGGCGAACACCGGGGAGCTGTTTTTT.

This chain links TRBV24-1 with TRBJ2-2, with 8 bases lining up with TRBD1. The CDR3 spans 16 residues. Germline V gene data show CDR1 as KGHDR and CDR2 as SFDVKD. V was clipped by 4 bases and J by 3 bases; unmatched bases: 6. CDR3: CATSDVQGADTGELFF. The CDR3 region has the DNA TGTGCCACCAGTGACGTGCAGGGGGCGGACACCGGGGAGCTGTTTTTT.

The chain is built from TRBV7-6 and TRBJ2-5; maybe TRBD2 (6 bases). CDR1 SGHVS and CDR2 FNYEAQ come from the germline V gene. V lost 1 base and J 5 bases, leaving 11 bases between the germline ends. The CDR3 sequence is 14 residues long. Written as DNA, the CDR3 is TGTGCCAGCAGCTTAGGTGGAGGGCCGGAGACCCAGTACTTC. Translated: CASSLGGGPETQYF.

This chain connects TRBV19 to TRBJ2-1; 7 bases fit TRBD1. The CDR3 extends over 13 amino acids. The V gene's germline CDR1 is LNHDA and CDR2 SQIVND (reference sequence). The junction had 4 bases not matched to a gene; V was cut back by 3 bases and J by 8 bases. The CDR3 reads CASSMRGRDEQFF. DNA of the CDR3: TGTGCCAGTAGTATGAGGGGGCGGGATGAGCAGTTCTTC.

V and J are TRBV13 and TRBJ1-2, with a weak D call TRBD1 (6 bases). Per the germline V gene, CDR1 is PRHDT and CDR2 is FYEKMQ (reference sequence). CDR3 size: 14 residues. V dropped 3 bases and J dropped 6 bases, with 14 bases sitting between them. CDR3 nucleotide sequence: TGTGCCAGCAGCTTTGGGGGGGGCAGGGATGGCTACACCTTC. Translating gives CASSFGGGRDGYTF.

J is TRBJ2-2 and V is TRBV7-2, with 10 bases identical to TRBD1. This CDR3 is built from 15 residues. Per germline, CDR1 SGHTA and CDR2 FQGNSA. The V and J ends lost 4 bases and 7 bases, in that order; junction bases with no gene match: 6. CDR3 region: CASSSGTGAFGELFF. CDR3 DNA sequence: TGTGCCAGCAGCTCTGGGACAGGGGCCTTCGGGGAGCTGTTTTTT.

The chain is built from TRBV2 and TRBJ1-6; 10 nucleotides align to TRBD1. This CDR3 comprises 14 residues. CDR1 is SNHLY, CDR2 FYNNEI, per germline. The trim removed 6 bases at V and 7 bases at J, leaving 3 bases unmatched. The chain's CDR3 is CASSGTGANSPLHF. The CDR3 nucleotides are TGTGCCAGCAGCGGGACAGGGGCGAATTCACCCCTCCACTTT.

The table lists this clone with a count of one. J is TRBJ1-5 and V is TRBV5-1; 8 nucleotides line up with TRBD1. The germline V gene has CDR1 SGHRS and CDR2 YFSETQ. J lost 5 bases, V lost 4 bases, and 8 bases had no gene match. There are 15 residues in the CDR3. CDR3 nucleotide sequence: TGCGCCAGCAGCGCAGGGACAGGAATTTATCAGCCCCAGCATTTT. Amino acid sequence: CASSAGTGIYQPQHF.

The chain employs TRBV11-3 and TRBJ1-2; 7 nucleotides line up with TRBD1. Per germline, CDR1 SGHNT and CDR2 YENEEA. V lost 4 bases, J lost 6 bases, and 5 bases stayed unmatched. The CDR3 runs 13 residues. CDR3 DNA: TGTGCCAGCAGCTCTACCGGGACAGATGGCTACACCTTC. Its translation: CASSSTGTDGYTF.

The V and J genes are TRBV7-2 and TRBJ2-2; 7 nucleotides line up with TRBD2. The CDR3 consists of 13 residues. V lost 11 bases and J lost 1; bases outside the gene matches: 4. Germline V CDR1 and CDR2: SGHTA, FQGNSA. The CDR3 loop reads CAWGEGNTGELFF. The CDR3, as DNA: TGTGCCTGGGGGGAGGGGAACACCGGGGAGCTGTTTTTT. The complete variable domain, with remaining parts taken from reference TRBV7-2 and TRBJ2-2, reads GAGVSQSPSNKVTEKGKDVELRCDPISGHTALYWYRQSLGQGLEFLIYFQGNSAPDKSGLPSDRFSAERTGGSVSTLTIQRTQQEDSAVYLCAWGEGNTGELFFGEGSRLTVL.

The chain uses TRBV6-1 and TRBJ1-1; 7 bases are shared with TRBD1. Trimming at V came to 3 bases and at J to 3 bases, leaving 7 bases not matched to a gene. The CDR3 consists of 15 residues. Per germline, CDR1 MNHNS and CDR2 SASEGT. The CDR3 is CASSDPGGRDTEAFF. The CDR3 DNA reads TGTGCCAGCAGTGACCCAGGGGGTCGGGACACTGAAGCTTTCTTT.

The CDR3 here is CASSGTGRGTQYF. CDR3 in DNA: TGTGCCAGCAGCGGGACAGGTCGCGGGACCCAGTACTTC. The chain recombines TRBV5-4 with TRBJ2-5, with 8 nucleotides matching TRBD1. CDR1 and CDR2 from the germline V gene are SGHNT and YYREEE (reference sequence). This CDR3 has 13 residues. V was clipped by 4 bases and J by 7 bases; unmatched bases: 6.

V is TRBV15 and J is TRBJ1-2; 7 bases fit TRBD1. V was pared by 0 bases and J by 0 bases, with 16 bases of the junction left unmatched. The germline V gene has CDR1 LNHNV and CDR2 YYDKDF (reference sequence). The CDR3 extends over 20 amino acids. The CDR3 spells CATSRETLDSSGGPNYGYTF. The CDR3 nucleotides read TGTGCCACCAGCAGAGAAACTCTGGACTCCTCAGGGGGTCCTAACTATGGCTACACCTTC.

The chain recombines TRBV6-5 with TRBJ1-2; possible D gene TRBD1, 6 bases. The CDR3 covers 13 residues. Trimming took 2 bases from V and 4 from J, leaving 8 bases between them. CDR1 is MNHEY and CDR2 is SVGAGI in the germline V gene. The CDR3 DNA reads TGTGCCAGCAGTTACGGGGGCGGCTATGGCTACACCTTC. It yields the protein CASSYGGGYGYTF.

The chain is built from TRBV5-1 and TRBJ2-5; D ambiguous. The germline V gene encodes CDR1 SGHRS and CDR2 YFSETQ. The ends were cut back, 7 bases at V and 1 base at J, with 20 bases in the middle. The CDR3 consists of 16 residues. Written as DNA, the CDR3 is TGCGCCAGCCAGGAACGCCCACTCGGAACCCAAGAGACCCAGTACTTC. It codes for CASQERPLGTQETQYF.

The V call is TRBV30, the J call TRBJ1-5; D perhaps matches TRBD1 (5 bases). V was pared by 0 bases and J by 9 bases, with 9 bases between. This CDR3 comprises 12 residues. Looked up from germline, CDR1 is GTSNPN and CDR2 is SVGIG (reference sequence). The CDR3 loop is CAWSVQGGPQHF. The CDR3 bases are TGTGCCTGGAGTGTTCAGGGAGGGCCCCAGCATTTT. Supplemented by reference TRBV30 and TRBJ1-5, the full variable domain reads SQTIHQWPATLVQPVGSPLSLECTVEGTSNPNLYWYRQAAGRGLQLLFYSVGIGQISSEVPQNLSASRPQDRQFILSSKKLLLSDSGFYLCAWSVQGGPQHFGDGTRLSIL.

DNA of the CDR3: TGTGCCAGCAGCCCAAGGGCAGGGGGAGAAGGAAACACCATATATTTT. This codes for CASSPRAGGEGNTIYF. J is TRBJ1-3 and V is TRBV7-6; 7 bases match TRBD1. The CDR3 length is 16 residues. Germline CDR1 is SGHVS and CDR2 is FNYEAQ. The J segment lost 4 bases and the V segment lost 5 bases, leaving 11 bases of the junction unmatched.

This clone turned up a few times. This sequence joins TRBV5-6 and TRBJ1-6; D uncertain. In germline, CDR1 is SGHDT, CDR2 YYEEEE. With 4 bases removed from V and 1 base from J, the gap between germline ends came to 9 bases. The CDR3 is made up of 15 amino acids. The CDR3 spells CASSPPGSYNSPLHF. DNA of the CDR3: TGTGCCAGCAGCCCGCCGGGATCCTATAATTCACCCCTCCACTTT.

The chain combines TRBV3-1 (or the pseudogene TRBV3-2) with TRBJ2-7; 12 bases align to TRBD2. Germline CDR1 LGHDT, CDR2 YNNKEL (reference sequence). CDR3 length: 18 residues. Trimming at V came to 4 bases and at J to 1 base, leaving 11 bases not matched to a gene. CDR3: CASSPSFLGLAGSYEQYF. CDR3 coding DNA: TGTGCCAGCAGCCCAAGCTTCCTAGGACTAGCGGGATCCTACGAGCAGTACTTC.

This chain joins TRBV10-1 and TRBJ2-5, with TRBD2 as a possible D gene (5 bases). Germline assignment: CDR1 WNHNN and CDR2 SYGVQD (reference sequence). The CDR3 loop spans 15 amino acids. V was pared by 3 bases and J by 2 bases, with 13 bases between. CDR3 residues: CASSDVRDPQETQYF. In DNA form, the CDR3 reads TGCGCCAGCAGTGACGTTCGGGATCCGCAAGAGACCCAGTACTTC.

This chain uses TRBV6-1 with TRBJ1-2; the D gene is possibly TRBD1 (6 bases). Germline CDR1 is MNHNS and CDR2 is SASEGT. Trimming took off 3 bases at V and 8 bases at J, with 13 bases between the two ends. CDR3 length: 13 amino acids. This CDR3 reads CASSESGVRGYTF. The CDR3 region has the DNA TGTGCCAGCAGTGAGTCAGGGGTACGGGGCTACACCTTC.

The chain couples TRBV28 to TRBJ1-2; 7 nucleotides align to TRBD1. This CDR3 has 12 amino acids. V lost 3 bases to trimming and J lost 10 bases; unmatched junction nucleotides: 5. Germline lookup yields CDR1 MDHEN and CDR2 SYDVKM. The chain's CDR3 is CASSFAGTVYTF. In DNA, the CDR3 is TGTGCCAGCAGTTTTGCCGGGACAGTCTACACCTTC.